The T cell receptor (beta chain) under discussion was sequenced for a study of CD8+CD57+ T cells in acquired aplastic anemia listed by TCRdb under 2018. Describing the broader study: Extracted DNA from sorted CD4+ and CD8+ cells averaged around 3.3 ug, ranging from about 0.17 to 30 ug. For healthy donor samples, the average read count was about 9.8 million for CD4+ cells and 11 million to 14 million for CD8+ cells. The investigation overall reported the following: Twenty-nine CD8+ CDR3 sequences were found in both patients and controls but appeared to be highly expressed in patients and within the immunodominant clones of the patients. No significant difference in CD8+ Simpson's diversity was found between patients and healthy controls (P=0.060).

Profiling of TCR beta VDJ combinations and CDR3 sequences used genomic DNA as the template. An Illumina HiSeq 2000 was the platform used for TCR repertoire sequencing. As for how the authors treated the data: TRBV/TRBJ rearrangement plots, CDR3 size and DJ length profiles, and Simpson's diversity index were used to evaluate the repertoires. The most abundant DNA sequence in the deep sequencing data was defined as the immunodominant clone. CDR3 amino acid sequences were checked for sharing between subjects and were compared against published repertoires and the VDJdb database. TCRdb cleaned the public reads at Q25 with fastp, built clones with MiXCR and kept in-frame beta chains. Each record represents a unique CDR3 protein, reported with the most common genes and DNA among its rows. These V and J calls originate from TCRdb's pipeline instead of the authors' own analysis. Within this sample are about 110,000 distinct CDR3 sequences, with 51% of them counted one time only. 30% to 35% of the sample is taken by the ten largest.

This clonotype was picked up many times. The antigen this receptor binds is unknown. Base-call qualities are not available, and no considerably larger clone is one nucleotide away. Reading from cysteine to phenylalanine, the CDR3 counts 14 amino acids. The retained sequence is limited to the CDR3, 42 bases, with the frame set at the first base. Trimming costs V 7 bases and J 6 bases, and their ends lie 18 bases apart. TCR repertoires of sorted CD4+ and CD8+ blood T cells from severe aplastic anemia patients and healthy subjects were deep-sequenced in the study. Ficoll-Paque density gradient centrifugation was used to isolate peripheral blood mononuclear cells. Before DNA extraction, CD4+ and CD8+ T cells were sorted by FACS or by magnetic beads.

The TCR originated in a human donor in good health, serving as a control. The sequenced sample consisted of sorted CD4+, CD8+, or CD8+CD57+ T cells (not recorded which) from PBMCs. The V and J genes are TRBV12-3 or TRBV12-4 and TRBJ1-2; the D gene lacks a confident call. The nucleotide sequence is given as TGTGCCAGCACCGGGCCTACGACAACTCATGGCTACACCTTC. Its translation reads: CASTGPTTTHGYTF.